A single count supports the clone carrying this TCR beta chain. What it binds is unknown. Generated by immunoSEQ multiplex PCR, the TCRdb table keeps only in-frame clones and is missing some. The table records some 21,000 clones, around two thirds of them present only once. Relapses following autologous stem cell transplantation were seen in all patients, with brentuximab vedotin exposure varying. Progressive disease, partial response or complete response was each patient's best response. The sample comes from a study of PD-1 blockade in classical Hodgkin lymphoma. Broader study findings: What caused the repertoire differences, perhaps disease activity or prior therapy, remains undefined. While CD8+ TCR diversity did not rise significantly by C4D1, CD4+ TCR diversity did. Complete responders entered with baseline diversity on par with newly diagnosed patients, the results showed.

The length of the CDR3 is 15 residues. Germline assignment: CDR1 LNHDA and CDR2 SQIVND (reference sequence). V was shortened by 0 bases and J by 4 bases, with 12 bases between the two germline ends. The TCR originated in a human donor with classical Hodgkin lymphoma. The sample in question was peripheral blood mononuclear cells (PBMCs), obtained at baseline. The rearrangement uses TRBV19 and TRBJ1-1; TRBD1 is a possible D gene (5 bases). The CDR3 nucleotides read TGTGCCAGTAGTATAGATTTGGGGCGCGGCACTGAAGCTTTCTTT. Protein: CASSIDLGRGTEAFF.